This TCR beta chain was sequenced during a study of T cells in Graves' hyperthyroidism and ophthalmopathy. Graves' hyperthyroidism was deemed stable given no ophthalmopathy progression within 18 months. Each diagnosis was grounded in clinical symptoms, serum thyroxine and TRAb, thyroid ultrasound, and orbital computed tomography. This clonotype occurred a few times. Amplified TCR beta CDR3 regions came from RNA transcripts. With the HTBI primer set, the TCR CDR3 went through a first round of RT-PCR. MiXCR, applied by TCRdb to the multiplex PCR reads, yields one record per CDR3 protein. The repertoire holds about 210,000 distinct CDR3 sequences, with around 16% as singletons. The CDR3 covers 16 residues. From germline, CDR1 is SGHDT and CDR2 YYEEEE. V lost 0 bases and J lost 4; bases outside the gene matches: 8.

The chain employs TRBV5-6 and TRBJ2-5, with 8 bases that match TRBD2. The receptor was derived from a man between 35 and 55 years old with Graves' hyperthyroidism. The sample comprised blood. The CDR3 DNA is TGTGCCAGCAGCTTGGCCACGGGGGGGCCTGGAGAGACCCAGTACTTC. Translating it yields CASSLATGGPGETQYF.